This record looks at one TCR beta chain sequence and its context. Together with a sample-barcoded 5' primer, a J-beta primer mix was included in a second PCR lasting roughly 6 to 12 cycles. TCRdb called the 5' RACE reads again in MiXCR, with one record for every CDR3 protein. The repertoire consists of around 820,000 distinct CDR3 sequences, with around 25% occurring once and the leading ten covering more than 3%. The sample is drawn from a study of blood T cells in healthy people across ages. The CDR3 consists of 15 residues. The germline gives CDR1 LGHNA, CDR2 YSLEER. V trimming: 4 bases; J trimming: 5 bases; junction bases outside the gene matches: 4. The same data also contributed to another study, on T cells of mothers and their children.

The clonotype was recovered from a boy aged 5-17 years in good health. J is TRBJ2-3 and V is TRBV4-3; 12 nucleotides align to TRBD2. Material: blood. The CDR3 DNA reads TGCGCCAGCAGCCCTCTAGCGGGGGGGAGAGATACGCAGTATTTT. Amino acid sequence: CASSPLAGGRDTQYF.